This entry lists 7 T cell receptor beta chains sequenced from one sample in a study of cytomegalovirus exposure and HLA in healthy donors. This PCR relied on a set of 60 Vbeta primers and 13 Jbeta primers. Sequencing was performed with immunoSEQ multiplex PCR; in TCRdb, only in-frame clones are kept and a portion is missing. Of 150,000 or so clones in the sample, about 85% were seen once. The sample taken for sequencing was PBMCs. The receptors come from a man aged 25-45 years in good health and CMV-seropositive.

This rearrangement joins TRBV25-1 to TRBJ1-1; D is unresolved. V was shortened by 3 bases and J by 4 bases, with 6 bases between the two germline ends. Germline CDR1 is MGHDK and CDR2 is SYGVNS. This CDR3 has 12 amino acids. CDR3 nucleotides: TGTGCCAGCAGTGACGGAGGCACTGAAGCTTTCTTT. Translation gives CASSDGGTEAFF.

This clone is a singleton in its sample. V gene TRBV5-4 combines with J gene TRBJ2-5; 7 bases are shared with TRBD1. The CDR3 is made up of 15 amino acids. Germline CDR1 and CDR2: SGHNT and YYREEE (reference sequence). The trim removed 4 bases at V and 4 bases at J, leaving 10 bases unmatched. The CDR3 spells CASSRQDRKGETQYF. For the CDR3, the DNA is TGTGCCAGCAGCAGACAGGACAGGAAAGGAGAGACCCAGTACTTC. The full variable domain, rest sourced from reference TRBV5-4 and TRBJ2-5, is ETGVTQSPTHLIKTRGQQVTLRCSSQSGHNTVSWYQQALGQGPQFIFQYYREEENGRGNFPPRFSGLQFPNYSSELNVNALELDDSALYLCASSRQDRKGETQYFGPGTRLLVL.

This sequence joins TRBV29-1 and TRBJ2-3; 7 bases match TRBD2. V dropped 3 bases and J dropped 3; count of bases not matched to a gene: 9. Germline V gene data show CDR1 as SQVTM and CDR2 as ANQGSEA. The CDR3 has 15 amino acids. CDR3 DNA sequence: TGCAGCGTTGACCAGGTGGGGGGGGGTACAGATACGCAGTATTTT. This sequence encodes CSVDQVGGGTDTQYF.

This clone was seen just once. The chain employs TRBV9 and TRBJ2-3; perhaps TRBD2 as D (5 bases). CDR1 SGDLS and CDR2 YYNGEE come from the germline V gene. Trimming cost V 4 bases and J 6 bases, with 21 bases left between them. The CDR3 contains 16 residues. CDR3 nucleotide sequence: TGTGCCAGCAGCTTCACGGGGTTGGGCCTCGGTGATACGCAGTATTTT. Amino acid sequence: CASSFTGLGLGDTQYF.

V gene TRBV27 combines with J gene TRBJ2-5; D possibly corresponds to TRBD2 (6 bases). There are 14 residues in the CDR3. V was clipped by 8 bases and J by 5 bases, with 18 bases between them. Germline CDR1 and CDR2: MNHEY and SMNVEV (reference sequence). The CDR3 loop is CASAGLFVRETQYF. The CDR3 coding sequence is TGTGCCAGCGCGGGACTCTTTGTGAGGGAGACCCAGTACTTC.

The rearrangement uses TRBV7-2 and TRBJ2-7; maybe TRBD2 (6 bases). Germline V CDR1 and CDR2: SGHTA, FQGNSA. The CDR3 totals 14 residues. V lost 1 base, J lost 3 bases, and 10 bases lay in between. Here the CDR3 reads CASSLGLRDYEQYF. The CDR3 nucleotides read TGTGCCAGCAGCTTAGGCTTGCGGGACTACGAGCAGTACTTC.

This chain connects TRBV5-4 to TRBJ2-1; 7 bases line up with TRBD2. CDR3 length equals 15 residues. J lost 0 bases, V lost 4 bases, and 4 bases had no gene match. Germline CDR1 and CDR2: SGHNT and YYREEE (reference sequence). The CDR3 here is CASSPPSGSYNEQFF. The CDR3 DNA is TGTGCCAGCAGCCCCCCTAGCGGCTCCTACAATGAGCAGTTCTTC.